One and the same sample provided the 20 T cell receptor beta chains below, sequenced in a study of OX40 agonist ivuxolimab in advanced cancers. Sequencing was performed with immunoSEQ multiplex PCR; in TCRdb, only in-frame clones are kept and a portion is missing. The sample lists some 37,000 clones, 88% occurring once. Sequences were derived from CD4+ or CD8+ T cells sorted from blood, sampled in a trial of the OX40 agonist ivuxolimab. The receptors derive from an adult with an advanced solid tumor such as melanoma, head and neck, liver or kidney cancer.

This clone was recorded a few times. J is TRBJ2-7 and V is TRBV21-1; TRBD1 is the table's D call, not checked against the DNA. TRBV21-1 is deemed a pseudogene. The CDR3 is made up of 12 amino acids. CDR3 loop: CASSKPQGEQYF. CDR3 DNA sequence: TGTGCCAGCAGCAAACCCCAGGGGGAGCAGTACTTC.

This chain connects TRBV10-1 to TRBJ2-3; D is ambiguous. CDR1 and CDR2 (germline): WNHNN, SYGVQD (reference sequence). Trimming pared 3 bases from V and 4 bases from J, leaving 11 bases between. The CDR3 consists of 14 residues. For the CDR3, the DNA is TGCGCCAGCAGTGATACTATATCTCCAGATACGCAGTATTTT. This sequence encodes CASSDTISPDTQYF.

This CDR3 reads CASSVLGRMKETQYF. In DNA form, the CDR3 reads TGTGCCAGCAGCGTACTAGGCAGGATGAAGGAGACCCAGTACTTC. V usage is TRBV9 and J usage is TRBJ2-5, with unresolved D. The V and J ends lost 1 base and 5 bases respectively, with 15 bases between them. The CDR3 loop spans 15 amino acids. Germline V gene lookup returns CDR1 SGDLS and CDR2 YYNGEE.

The rearrangement uses TRBV18 and TRBJ1-2, with 7 bases fitting TRBD1. Per the germline V gene, CDR1 is KGHSH and CDR2 is LQKENI. This CDR3 region has 16 residues. With 4 bases clipped from V and 0 bases from J, the junction kept 8 bases outside the gene matches. The CDR3 is CASSRTGTAPNYGYTF. Here the CDR3 DNA reads TGTGCCAGCTCACGGACCGGGACAGCACCTAACTATGGCTACACCTTC.

V gene TRBV11-2 combines with J gene TRBJ2-7, with D perhaps being TRBD1 or TRBD2 (5 bases each). The CDR3 loop spans 13 amino acids. CDR1 and CDR2 (germline): SGHAT, FQNNGV. Between the trimmed V and J ends, which lost 6 bases and 1 base, there was a span of 10 bases. Here the CDR3 DNA reads TGTGCCAGCAGGGGACCGATTTCCTACGAGCAGTACTTC. It codes for CASRGPISYEQYF.

This rearrangement joins TRBV7-3 to TRBJ2-3, with 13 bases identical to TRBD2. There are 16 residues in the CDR3. The germline V gene has CDR1 SGHTA and CDR2 FQGTGA. V was pared by 4 bases and J by 5 bases, with 6 bases of the junction left unmatched. The CDR3 coding sequence is TGTGCCAGCAGCTCCCGGACTAGCGGGAGTAGAGATACGCAGTATTTT. Translated: CASSSRTSGSRDTQYF. The variable domain in full, with the rest retrieved from reference TRBV7-3 and TRBJ2-3, is GAGVSQTPSNKVTEKGKYVELRCDPISGHTALYWYRQSLGQGPEFLIYFQGTGAADDSGLPNDRFFAVRPEGSVSTLKIQRTERGDSAVYLCASSSRTSGSRDTQYFGPGTRLTVL.

The chain employs TRBV18 and TRBJ1-4; D gene uncertain. The germline CDR1 and CDR2 sequences are KGHSH and LQKENI. The V end lost 6 bases, the J end lost 8 bases, and 13 bases lay between the germline ends. CDR3 length equals 13 residues. CDR3 sequence (DNA): TGTGCCAGCTCGGAACAACGAGGAGAAAAACTGTTTTTT. This gives the protein CASSEQRGEKLFF.

This clone has only one observation. The J gene is TRBJ2-3, the V gene TRBV7-9; D may be TRBD1 or TRBD2 (5 bases each). V shed 5 bases and J shed 6 bases, with 18 bases lying between them. Germline V gene data show CDR1 as SEHNR and CDR2 as FQNEAQ (reference sequence). This CDR3 is built from 15 residues. DNA for the CDR3: TGTGCCAGCAGCCCTAGTAACTCCGGGACGGATACGCAGTATTTT. This encodes CASSPSNSGTDTQYF. Variable domain in full (rest from reference TRBV7-9 and TRBJ2-3): DTGVSQNPRHKITKRGQNVTFRCDPISEHNRLYWYRQTLGQGPEFLTYFQNEAQLEKSRLLSDRFSAERPKGSFSTLEIQRTEQGDSAMYLCASSPSNSGTDTQYFGPGTRLTVL.

Only one count was recorded for this clone. V usage is TRBV10-3 and J usage is TRBJ2-3; maybe TRBD1 (6 bases). Trimming shortened V by 4 bases and J by 6 bases, and 11 bases separated the two germline ends. Germline V lookup: CDR1 ENHRY, CDR2 SYGVKD. The CDR3 contains 13 residues. CDR3 coding DNA: TGTGCCATCAGTGTACAGGGTGGTGATACGCAGTATTTT. Its protein product is CAISVQGGDTQYF.

The chain has TRBV5-1 and TRBJ2-2; D might be TRBD1 (6 bases). Germline CDR1 is SGHRS and CDR2 is YFSETQ. The CDR3 loop spans 15 amino acids. Trimming removed 1 base at V and 4 bases at J, with 11 bases between. The CDR3: CASSLHRESTGELFF. The CDR3 DNA reads TGCGCCAGCAGCTTGCACAGGGAAAGCACCGGGGAGCTGTTTTTT.

The V gene is TRBV9, the J gene TRBJ2-1; possibly TRBD2 for D (5 bases). Germline loops: CDR1 SGDLS, CDR2 YYNGEE. The CDR3 consists of 15 residues. Trimming shortened V by 3 bases and J by 12 bases, and 22 bases separated the two germline ends. The CDR3 nucleotides are TGTGCCAGCAGCGCTAGCCCCCTTCGGGCTTCCGCGCAGTTCTTC. Translating gives CASSASPLRASAQFF. Drawing the rest from reference TRBV9 and TRBJ2-1, the complete variable domain is DSGVTQTPKHLITATGQRVTLRCSPRSGDLSVYWYQQSLDQGLQFLIQYYNGEERAKGNILERFSAQQFPDLHSELNLSSLELGDSALYFCASSASPLRASAQFFGPGTRLTVL.

The chain employs TRBV6-5 and TRBJ2-2; 10 bases agree with TRBD2. The length of the CDR3 is 15 residues. V dropped 8 bases and J dropped 5; count of bases not matched to a gene: 8. CDR1 is MNHEY and CDR2 is SVGAGI in the germline V gene. CDR3 sequence (DNA): TGTGCCAGCGCCTTTACTAGCGGGATAACCGGGGAGCTGTTTTTT. Its translation is CASAFTSGITGELFF.

J is TRBJ2-1 and V is TRBV12-5; 9 nucleotides line up with TRBD2. There are 19 residues in the CDR3. Trimming cost V 0 bases and J 12 bases; bases outside gene matches: 21. CDR1 and CDR2 (germline): LGHNT, FRNRAP. The CDR3 DNA sequence: TGTGCTAGTGGTTTGGTGGCTAGCGGGATGGAGAAAGAGCCAATGAGGCAGTTCTTC. Its translation is CASGLVASGMEKEPMRQFF.

The V and J genes are TRBV19 and TRBJ2-5; 12 bases match TRBD2. Germline V gene data show CDR1 as LNHDA and CDR2 as SQIVND (reference sequence). This CDR3 spans 15 amino acids. Trimming cost V 5 bases and J 2 bases; bases outside gene matches: 3. CDR3 sequence (DNA): TGTGCCAGTAGTCCTGGACTAGCGGGACAAGAGACCCAGTACTTC. Its translation: CASSPGLAGQETQYF.

The rearrangement uses TRBV5-1 and TRBJ1-2; 9 positions agree with TRBD1. The CDR3 length is 12 residues. Germline assignment: CDR1 SGHRS and CDR2 YFSETQ. With 3 bases clipped from V and 7 bases from J, the junction kept 1 base outside the gene matches. The CDR3 DNA sequence: TGCGCCAGCAGCTCACAGGGGGCTGGCTACACCTTC. Encoded protein: CASSSQGAGYTF.

The V and J genes are TRBV10-3 and TRBJ2-3; weak D call: TRBD2 (5 bases). CDR3 length equals 15 residues. The germline gives CDR1 ENHRY, CDR2 SYGVKD. The V and J ends lost 4 bases and 2 bases respectively, with 13 bases between them. The CDR3 is CAISGGAGPTDTQYF. Written as DNA, the CDR3 is TGTGCCATCAGTGGGGGTGCGGGCCCCACAGATACGCAGTATTTT.

The chain combines TRBV13 with TRBJ2-5, with 9 bases fitting TRBD2. This CDR3 region has 17 residues. J gave up 4 bases and V 2 bases, and 11 bases lay outside the gene matches. Germline V gives CDR1 PRHDT, CDR2 FYEKMQ (reference sequence). DNA of the CDR3: TGTGCCAGCAGCTTACGAGCGGGAGGATATTGGGGAGAGACCCAGTACTTC. This translates into CASSLRAGGYWGETQYF.

The table lists this clone with a few counts. The V call is TRBV29-1, the J call TRBJ2-5; D is uncertain. CDR1 and CDR2 from the germline V gene are SQVTM and ANQGSEA. The CDR3 has 12 residues. V lost 1 base, J lost 4 bases, and 7 bases lay in between. The chain's CDR3 is CSVEAHRETQYF. CDR3 nucleotide sequence: TGCAGCGTTGAAGCTCACAGAGAGACCCAGTACTTC.

V gene TRBV28 combines with J gene TRBJ2-5; D is ambiguous. The length of the CDR3 is 13 residues. V was trimmed by 6 bases and J by 5 bases, leaving 13 bases between them. The V gene's germline CDR1 is MDHEN and CDR2 SYDVKM. The CDR3 DNA is TGTGCCAGCAGCCCTCCTCCTCAGGAGACCCAGTACTTC. Its translation is CASSPPPQETQYF.

The V gene is TRBV7-8, the J gene TRBJ2-7; D call uncertain. Trimming took 0 bases from V and 6 from J, leaving 6 bases between them. This CDR3 has 12 residues. The germline gives CDR1 SGHVS, CDR2 FQNEAQ. The CDR3 sequence is CASSLAWGEQYF. The CDR3 DNA reads as TGTGCCAGCAGCTTAGCATGGGGCGAGCAGTACTTC.